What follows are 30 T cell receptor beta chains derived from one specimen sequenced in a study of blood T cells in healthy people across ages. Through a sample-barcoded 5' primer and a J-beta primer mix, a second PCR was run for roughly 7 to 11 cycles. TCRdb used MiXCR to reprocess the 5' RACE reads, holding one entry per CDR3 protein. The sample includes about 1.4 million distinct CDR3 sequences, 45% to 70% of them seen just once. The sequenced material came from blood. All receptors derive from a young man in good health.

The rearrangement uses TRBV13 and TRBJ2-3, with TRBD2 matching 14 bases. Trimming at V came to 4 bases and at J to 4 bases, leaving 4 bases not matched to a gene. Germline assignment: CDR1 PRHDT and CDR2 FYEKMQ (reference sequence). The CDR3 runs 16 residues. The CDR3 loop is CASSYGLAGGADTQYF. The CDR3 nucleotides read TGTGCCAGCAGCTACGGACTAGCGGGAGGCGCAGATACGCAGTATTTT.

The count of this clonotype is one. The CDR3 sequence: CASSVVGTQETQYF. CDR3 coding DNA: TGTGCCAGCAGTGTAGTGGGCACCCAAGAGACCCAGTACTTC. This rearrangement joins TRBV12-3 or TRBV12-4 to TRBJ2-5; D is ambiguous. The CDR3 is made up of 14 amino acids. V lost 5 bases and J 1 base, leaving 11 bases between the germline ends.

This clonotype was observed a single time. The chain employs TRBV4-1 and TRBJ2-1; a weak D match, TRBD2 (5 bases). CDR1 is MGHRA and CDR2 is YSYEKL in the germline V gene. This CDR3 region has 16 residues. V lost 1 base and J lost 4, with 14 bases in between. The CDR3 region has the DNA TGCGCCAGCAGCCAAGGCCTAAGCGGCCCTTACAATGAGCAGTTCTTC. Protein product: CASSQGLSGPYNEQFF.

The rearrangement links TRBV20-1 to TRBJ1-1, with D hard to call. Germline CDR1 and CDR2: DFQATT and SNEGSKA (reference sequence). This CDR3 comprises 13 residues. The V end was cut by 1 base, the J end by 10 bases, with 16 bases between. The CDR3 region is CSARGILFGGAFF. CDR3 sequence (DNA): TGCAGTGCTAGAGGTATTCTGTTCGGAGGAGCTTTCTTT.

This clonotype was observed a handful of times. The CDR3 region has the DNA TGTGCCAGCAGTGAGACCAGGGGATATGGCTACACCTTC. Its protein product is CASSETRGYGYTF. The chain is built from TRBV2 and TRBJ1-2; TRBD1 is a possible D gene (6 bases). Germline V gives CDR1 SNHLY, CDR2 FYNNEI. The V gene lost 3 bases and the J gene lost 5 bases, with 10 bases spanning the gap. The CDR3 is 13 amino acids.

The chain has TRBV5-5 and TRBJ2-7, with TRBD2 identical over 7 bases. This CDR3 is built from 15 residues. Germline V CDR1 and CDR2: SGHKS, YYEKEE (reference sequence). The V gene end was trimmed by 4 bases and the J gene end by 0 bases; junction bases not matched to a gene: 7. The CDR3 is CASSLKAGASYEQYF. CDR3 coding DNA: TGTGCCAGCAGCCTTAAGGCGGGAGCCTCCTACGAGCAGTACTTC.

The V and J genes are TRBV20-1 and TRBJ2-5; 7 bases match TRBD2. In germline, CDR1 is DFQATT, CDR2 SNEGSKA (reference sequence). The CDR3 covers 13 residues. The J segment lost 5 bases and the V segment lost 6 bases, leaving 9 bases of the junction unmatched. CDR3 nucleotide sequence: TGCAGTGCCCGAGCGGGAACGGGGGAGACCCAGTACTTC. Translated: CSARAGTGETQYF.

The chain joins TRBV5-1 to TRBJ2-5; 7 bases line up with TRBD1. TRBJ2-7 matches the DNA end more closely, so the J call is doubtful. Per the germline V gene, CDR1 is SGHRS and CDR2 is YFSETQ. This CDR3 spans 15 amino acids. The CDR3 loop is CASSSETGKPYEQYF. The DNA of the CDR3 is TGCGCCAGCAGCTCCGAGACAGGGAAGCCCTACGAGCAGTACTTC.

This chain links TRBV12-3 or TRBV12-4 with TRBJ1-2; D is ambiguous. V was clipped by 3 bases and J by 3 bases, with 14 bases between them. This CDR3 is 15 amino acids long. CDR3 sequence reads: CASSLVQAAYYGYTF. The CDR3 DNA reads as TGTGCCAGCAGTTTGGTTCAGGCAGCCTACTATGGCTACACCTTC.

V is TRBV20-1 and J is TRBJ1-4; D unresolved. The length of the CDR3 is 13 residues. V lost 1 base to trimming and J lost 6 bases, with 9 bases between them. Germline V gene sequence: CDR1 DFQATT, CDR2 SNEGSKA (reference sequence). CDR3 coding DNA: TGCAGTGCTAGAGTACAGTTGGATGAAAAACTGTTTTTT. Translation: CSARVQLDEKLFF.

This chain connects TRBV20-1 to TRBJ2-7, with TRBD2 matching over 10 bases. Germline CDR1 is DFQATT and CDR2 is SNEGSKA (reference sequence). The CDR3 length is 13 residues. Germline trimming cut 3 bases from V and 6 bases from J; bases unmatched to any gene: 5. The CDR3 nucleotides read TGCAGTGCTAGTCCAGCGGGAGGGCCCGAGCAGTACTTC. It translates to CSASPAGGPEQYF.

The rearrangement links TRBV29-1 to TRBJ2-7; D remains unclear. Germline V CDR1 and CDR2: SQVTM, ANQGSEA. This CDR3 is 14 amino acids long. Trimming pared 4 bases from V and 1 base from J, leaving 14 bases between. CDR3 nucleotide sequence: TGCAGCGTTGCTCCAGTCGGCGATTCCTACGAGCAGTACTTC. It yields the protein CSVAPVGDSYEQYF.

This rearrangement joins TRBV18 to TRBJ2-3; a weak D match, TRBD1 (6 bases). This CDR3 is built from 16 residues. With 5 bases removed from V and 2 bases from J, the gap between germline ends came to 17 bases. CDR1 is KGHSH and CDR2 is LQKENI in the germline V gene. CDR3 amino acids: CASSYLPQGITDTQYF. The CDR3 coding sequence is TGTGCCAGCTCATACCTCCCACAGGGTATCACAGATACGCAGTATTTT. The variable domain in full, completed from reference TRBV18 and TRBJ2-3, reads NAGVMQNPRHLVRRRGQEARLRCSPMKGHSHVYWYRQLPEEGLKFMVYLQKENIIDESGMPKERFSAEFPKEGPSILRIQQVVRGDSAAYFCASSYLPQGITDTQYFGPGTRLTVL.

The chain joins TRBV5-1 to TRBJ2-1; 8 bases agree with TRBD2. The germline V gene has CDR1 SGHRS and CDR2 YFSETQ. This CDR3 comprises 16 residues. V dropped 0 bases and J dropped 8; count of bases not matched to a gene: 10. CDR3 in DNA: TGCGCCAGCAGCTTGGAGGGGACTAGTGAAGTCGATGAGCAGTTCTTC. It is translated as CASSLEGTSEVDEQFF.

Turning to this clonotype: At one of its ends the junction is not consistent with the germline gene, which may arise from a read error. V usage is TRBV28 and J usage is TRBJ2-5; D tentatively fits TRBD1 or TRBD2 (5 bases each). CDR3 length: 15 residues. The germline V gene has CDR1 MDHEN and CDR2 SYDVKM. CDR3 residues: CVSRRILQGAWEQYF. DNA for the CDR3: TGTGTCAGCAGGCGGATACTGCAGGGTGCTTGGGAGCAGTACTTC.

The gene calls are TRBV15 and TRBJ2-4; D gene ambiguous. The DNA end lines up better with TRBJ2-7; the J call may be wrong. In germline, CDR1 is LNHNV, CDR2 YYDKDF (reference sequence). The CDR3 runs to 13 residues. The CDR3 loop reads CATRGSSSYEQYF. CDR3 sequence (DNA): TGTGCCACCAGAGGGTCCTCCTCCTACGAGCAGTACTTC.

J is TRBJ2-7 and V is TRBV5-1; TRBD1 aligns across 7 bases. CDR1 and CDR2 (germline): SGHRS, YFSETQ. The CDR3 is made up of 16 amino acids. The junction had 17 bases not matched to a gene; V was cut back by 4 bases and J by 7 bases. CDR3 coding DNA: TGCGCCAGCAGCATATCACAGGGGACACTATCGAATGAGCAGTACTTC. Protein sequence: CASSISQGTLSNEQYF.

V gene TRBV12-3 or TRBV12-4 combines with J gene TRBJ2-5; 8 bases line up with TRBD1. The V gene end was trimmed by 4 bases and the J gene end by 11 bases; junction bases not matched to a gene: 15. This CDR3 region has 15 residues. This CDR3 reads CASSSRGQAANEQYF. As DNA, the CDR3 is TGTGCCAGCAGTTCCAGGGGACAGGCGGCCAATGAGCAGTACTTC.

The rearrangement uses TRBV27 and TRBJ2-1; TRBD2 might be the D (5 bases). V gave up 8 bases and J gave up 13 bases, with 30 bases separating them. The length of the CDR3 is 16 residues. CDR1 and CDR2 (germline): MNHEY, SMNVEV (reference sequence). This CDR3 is CASRGAWAVSQETQFF. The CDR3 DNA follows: TGTGCCAGCCGGGGTGCGTGGGCGGTGAGCCAAGAGACCCAGTTCTTC.

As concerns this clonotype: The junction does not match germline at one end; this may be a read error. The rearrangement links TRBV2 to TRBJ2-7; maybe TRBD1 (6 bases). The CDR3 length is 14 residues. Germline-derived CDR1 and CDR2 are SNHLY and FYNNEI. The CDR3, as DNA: TGTGCCAGCAGGGAAGACAGGACTTACTACGAGCAGTACTTC. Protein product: CASREDRTYYEQYF.

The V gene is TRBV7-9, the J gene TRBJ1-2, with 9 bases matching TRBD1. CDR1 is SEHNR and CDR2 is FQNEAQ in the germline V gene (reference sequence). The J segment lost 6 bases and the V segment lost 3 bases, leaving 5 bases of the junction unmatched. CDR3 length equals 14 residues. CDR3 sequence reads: CASSLGTGPDGYTF. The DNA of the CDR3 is TGTGCCAGCAGCTTGGGGACAGGGCCGGATGGCTACACCTTC.

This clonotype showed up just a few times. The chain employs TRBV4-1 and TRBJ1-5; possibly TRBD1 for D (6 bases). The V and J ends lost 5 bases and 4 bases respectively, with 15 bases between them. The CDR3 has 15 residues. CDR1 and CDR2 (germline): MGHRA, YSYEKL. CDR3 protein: CASSLTTGTNQPQHF. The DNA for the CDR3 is TGCGCCAGCAGCTTAACCACAGGGACGAATCAGCCCCAGCATTTT.

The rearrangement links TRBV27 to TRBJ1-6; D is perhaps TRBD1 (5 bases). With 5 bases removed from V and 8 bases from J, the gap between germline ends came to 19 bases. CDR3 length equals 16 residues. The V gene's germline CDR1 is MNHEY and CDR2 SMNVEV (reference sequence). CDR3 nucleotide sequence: TGTGCCAGCAGTCCACACGACAGCGCGGGGGATTCACCCCTCCACTTT. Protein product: CASSPHDSAGDSPLHF.

The CDR3 reads CASSPARNNYEQYF. CDR3 sequence (DNA): TGTGCCAGCAGCCCCGCGAGGAACAACTACGAGCAGTACTTC. The chain recombines TRBV9 with TRBJ2-7; no clear D gene. CDR1 SGDLS and CDR2 YYNGEE come from the germline V gene. CDR3 length: 14 residues. V lost 4 bases and J lost 3, with 14 bases in between.

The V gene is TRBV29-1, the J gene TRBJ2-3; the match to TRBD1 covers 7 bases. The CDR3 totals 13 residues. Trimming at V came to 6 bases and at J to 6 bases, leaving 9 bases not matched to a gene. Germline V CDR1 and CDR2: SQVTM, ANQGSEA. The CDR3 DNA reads TGCAGCGTAGGGGACAGTTACCTCGATACGCAGTATTTT. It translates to CSVGDSYLDTQYF.

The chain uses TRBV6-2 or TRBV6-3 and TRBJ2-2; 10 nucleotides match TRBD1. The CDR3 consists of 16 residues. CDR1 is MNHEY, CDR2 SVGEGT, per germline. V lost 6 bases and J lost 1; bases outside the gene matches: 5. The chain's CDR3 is CASRRTGGLNTGELFF. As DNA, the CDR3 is TGTGCCAGCAGAAGGACAGGGGGACTGAACACCGGGGAGCTGTTTTTT.

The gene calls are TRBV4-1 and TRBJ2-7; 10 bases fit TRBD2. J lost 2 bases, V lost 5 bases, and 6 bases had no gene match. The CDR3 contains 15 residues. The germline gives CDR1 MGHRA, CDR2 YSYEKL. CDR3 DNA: TGCGCCAGCAGCAACACAGCGGGGGGGCCCTACGAGCAGTACTTC. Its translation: CASSNTAGGPYEQYF.

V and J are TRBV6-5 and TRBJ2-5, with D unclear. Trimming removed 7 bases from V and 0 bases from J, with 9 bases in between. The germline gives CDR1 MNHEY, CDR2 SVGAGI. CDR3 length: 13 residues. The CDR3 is CASNNGYQETQYF. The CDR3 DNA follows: TGTGCCAGCAATAACGGCTACCAAGAGACCCAGTACTTC.

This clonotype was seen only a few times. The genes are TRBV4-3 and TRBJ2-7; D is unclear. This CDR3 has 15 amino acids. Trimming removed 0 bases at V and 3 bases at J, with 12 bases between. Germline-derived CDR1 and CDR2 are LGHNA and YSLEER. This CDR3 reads CASSQDRVSFYEQYF. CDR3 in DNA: TGCGCCAGCAGCCAAGATCGGGTATCCTTCTACGAGCAGTACTTC.

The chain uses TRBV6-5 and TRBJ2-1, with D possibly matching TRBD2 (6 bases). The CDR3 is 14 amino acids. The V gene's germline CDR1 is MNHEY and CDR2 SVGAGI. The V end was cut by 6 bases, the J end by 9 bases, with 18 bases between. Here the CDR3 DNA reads TGTGCCAGCAGGGCGGGATATTCTGCGGCTGAGCAGTTCTTC. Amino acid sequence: CASRAGYSAAEQFF.